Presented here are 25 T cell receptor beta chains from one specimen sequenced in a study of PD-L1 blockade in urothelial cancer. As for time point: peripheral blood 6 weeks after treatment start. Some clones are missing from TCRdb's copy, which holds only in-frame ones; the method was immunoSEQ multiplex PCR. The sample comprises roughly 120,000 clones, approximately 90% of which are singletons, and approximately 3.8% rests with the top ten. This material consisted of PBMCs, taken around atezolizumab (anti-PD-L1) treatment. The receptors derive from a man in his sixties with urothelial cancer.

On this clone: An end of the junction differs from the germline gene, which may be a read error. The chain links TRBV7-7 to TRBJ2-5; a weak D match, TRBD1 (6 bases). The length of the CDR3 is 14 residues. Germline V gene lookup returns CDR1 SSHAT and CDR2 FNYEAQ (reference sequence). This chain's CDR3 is CASSLVVGAGTQYF. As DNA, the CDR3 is TGTGCTAGCAGCTTAGTGGTGGGGGCGGGGACCCAGTACTTC.

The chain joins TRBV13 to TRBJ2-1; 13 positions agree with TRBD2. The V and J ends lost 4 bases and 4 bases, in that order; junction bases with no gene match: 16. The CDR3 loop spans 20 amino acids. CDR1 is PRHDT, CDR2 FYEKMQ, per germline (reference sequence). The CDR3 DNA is TGTGCCAGCAGCTCCCTCCTGAACGGACTAGCGGGGGTCCTATACAATGAGCAGTTCTTC. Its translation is CASSSLLNGLAGVLYNEQFF. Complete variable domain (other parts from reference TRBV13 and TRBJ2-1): AAGVIQSPRHLIKEKRETATLKCYPIPRHDTVYWYQQGPGQDPQFLISFYEKMQSDKGSIPDRFSAQQFSDYHSELNMSSLELGDSALYFCASSSLLNGLAGVLYNEQFFGPGTRLTVL.

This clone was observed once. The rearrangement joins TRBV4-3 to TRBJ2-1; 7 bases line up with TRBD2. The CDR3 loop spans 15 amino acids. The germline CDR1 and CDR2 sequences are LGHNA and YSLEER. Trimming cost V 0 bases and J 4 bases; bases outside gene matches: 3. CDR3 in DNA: TGCGCCAGCAGCCAAGAAGGGACTACTTACAATGAGCAGTTCTTC. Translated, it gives CASSQEGTTYNEQFF.

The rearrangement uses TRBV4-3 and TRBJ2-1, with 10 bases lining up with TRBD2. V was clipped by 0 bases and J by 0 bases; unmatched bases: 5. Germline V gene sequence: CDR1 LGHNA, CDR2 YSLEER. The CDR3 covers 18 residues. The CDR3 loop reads CASSQESGRALSYNEQFF. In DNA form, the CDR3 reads TGCGCCAGCAGCCAAGAGAGCGGGAGGGCCCTCTCCTACAATGAGCAGTTCTTC.

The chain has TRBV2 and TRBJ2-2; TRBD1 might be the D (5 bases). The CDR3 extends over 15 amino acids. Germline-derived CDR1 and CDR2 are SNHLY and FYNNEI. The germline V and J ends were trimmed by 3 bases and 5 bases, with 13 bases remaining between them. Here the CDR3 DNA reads TGTGCCAGCAGTGAGATAGAGCAGGGTACCGGGGAGCTGTTTTTT. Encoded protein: CASSEIEQGTGELFF. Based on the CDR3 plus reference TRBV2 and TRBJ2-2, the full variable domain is EPEVTQTPSHQVTQMGQEVILRCVPISNHLYFYWYRQILGQKVEFLVSFYNNEISEKSEIFDDQFSVERPDGSNFTLKIRSTKLEDSAMYFCASSEIEQGTGELFFGEGSRLTVL.

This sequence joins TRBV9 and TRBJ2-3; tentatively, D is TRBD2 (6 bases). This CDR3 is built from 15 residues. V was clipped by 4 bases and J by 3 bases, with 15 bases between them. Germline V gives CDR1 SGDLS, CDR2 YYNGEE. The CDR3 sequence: CASSLSGLGTDTQYF. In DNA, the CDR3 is TGTGCCAGCAGCCTAAGCGGGTTGGGGACAGATACGCAGTATTTT.

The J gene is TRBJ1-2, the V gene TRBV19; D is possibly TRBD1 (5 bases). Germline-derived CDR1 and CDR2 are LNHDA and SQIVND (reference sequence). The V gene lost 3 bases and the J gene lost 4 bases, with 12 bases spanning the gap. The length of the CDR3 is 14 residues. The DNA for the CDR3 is TGTGCCAGTAGTATCGGTGACAGACCCTATGGCTACACCTTC. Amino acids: CASSIGDRPYGYTF.

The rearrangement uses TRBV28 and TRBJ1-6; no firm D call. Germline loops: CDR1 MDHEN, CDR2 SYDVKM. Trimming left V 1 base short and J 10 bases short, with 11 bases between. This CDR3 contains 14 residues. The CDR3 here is CASSLSGSASPLHF. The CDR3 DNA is TGTGCCAGCAGTTTATCGGGGTCCGCGTCACCCCTCCACTTT.

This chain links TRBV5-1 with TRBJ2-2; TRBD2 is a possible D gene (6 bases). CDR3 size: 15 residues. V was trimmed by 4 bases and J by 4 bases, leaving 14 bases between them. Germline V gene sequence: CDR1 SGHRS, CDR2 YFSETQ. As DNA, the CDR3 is TGCGCCAGCAGCGTCTCCACGCGGGGCACCGGGGAGCTGTTTTTT. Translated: CASSVSTRGTGELFF. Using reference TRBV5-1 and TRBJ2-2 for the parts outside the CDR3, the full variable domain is KAGVTQTPRYLIKTRGQQVTLSCSPISGHRSVSWYQQTPGQGLQFLFEYFSETQRNKGNFPGRFSGRQFSNSRSEMNVSTLELGDSALYLCASSVSTRGTGELFFGEGSRLTVL.

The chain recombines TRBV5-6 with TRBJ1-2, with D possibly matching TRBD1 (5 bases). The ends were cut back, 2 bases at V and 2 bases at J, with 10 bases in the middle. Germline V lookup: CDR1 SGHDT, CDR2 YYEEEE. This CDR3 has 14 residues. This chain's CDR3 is CASSFRDSNYGYTF. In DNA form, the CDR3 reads TGTGCCAGCAGCTTCAGGGATTCAAACTATGGCTACACCTTC.

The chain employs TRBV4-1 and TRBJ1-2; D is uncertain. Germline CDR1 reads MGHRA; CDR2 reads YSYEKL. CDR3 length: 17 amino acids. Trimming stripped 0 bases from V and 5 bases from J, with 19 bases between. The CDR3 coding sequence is TGCGCCAGCAGCCAAGACTCGGCGCAGGCTCTTCGATATGGCTACACCTTC. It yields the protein CASSQDSAQALRYGYTF.

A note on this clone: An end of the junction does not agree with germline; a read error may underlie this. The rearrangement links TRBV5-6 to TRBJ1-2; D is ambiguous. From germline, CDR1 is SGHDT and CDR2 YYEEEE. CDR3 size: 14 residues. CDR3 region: CASSLQMGRAGDTF. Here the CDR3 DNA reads TGTGCCAGCAGCTTGCAAATGGGGAGGGCTGGCGACACCTTC.

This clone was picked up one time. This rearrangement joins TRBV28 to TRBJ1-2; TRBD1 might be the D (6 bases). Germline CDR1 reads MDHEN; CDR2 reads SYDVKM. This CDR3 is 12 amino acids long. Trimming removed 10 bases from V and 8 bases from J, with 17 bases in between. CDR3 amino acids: CATLQGLKGYTF. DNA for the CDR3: TGTGCCACCCTACAGGGTCTTAAAGGCTACACCTTC.

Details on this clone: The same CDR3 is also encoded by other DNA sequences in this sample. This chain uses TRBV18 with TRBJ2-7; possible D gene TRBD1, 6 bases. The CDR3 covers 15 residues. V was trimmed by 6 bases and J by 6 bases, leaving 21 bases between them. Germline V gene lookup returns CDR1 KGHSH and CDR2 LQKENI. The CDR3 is CASSQNLGALAEQYF. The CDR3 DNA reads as TGTGCCAGCTCTCAAAACCTGGGGGCTCTAGCCGAGCAGTACTTC. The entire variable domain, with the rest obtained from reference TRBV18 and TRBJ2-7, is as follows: NAGVMQNPRHLVRRRGQEARLRCSPMKGHSHVYWYRQLPEEGLKFMVYLQKENIIDESGMPKERFSAEFPKEGPSILRIQQVVRGDSAAYFCASSQNLGALAEQYFGPGTRLTVT.

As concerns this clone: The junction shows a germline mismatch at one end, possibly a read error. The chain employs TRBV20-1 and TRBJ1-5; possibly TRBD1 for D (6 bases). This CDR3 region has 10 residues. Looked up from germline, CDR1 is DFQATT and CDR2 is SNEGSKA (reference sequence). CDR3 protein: CSSNRVNIPF. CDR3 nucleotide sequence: TGCAGCAGTAACAGGGTGAACATCCCGTTT.

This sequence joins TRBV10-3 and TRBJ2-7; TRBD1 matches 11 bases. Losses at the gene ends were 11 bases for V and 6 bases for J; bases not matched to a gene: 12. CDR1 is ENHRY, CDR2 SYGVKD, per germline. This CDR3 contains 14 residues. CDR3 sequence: CAAEPGQGVTEQYF. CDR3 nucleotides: TGTGCCGCGGAACCGGGACAGGGGGTTACCGAGCAGTACTTC.

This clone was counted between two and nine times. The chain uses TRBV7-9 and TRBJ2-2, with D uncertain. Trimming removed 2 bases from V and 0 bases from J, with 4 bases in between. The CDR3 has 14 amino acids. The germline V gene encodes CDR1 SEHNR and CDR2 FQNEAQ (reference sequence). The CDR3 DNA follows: TGTGCCAGCAGCTTACGGTCGAACACCGGGGAGCTGTTTTTT. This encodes CASSLRSNTGELFF.

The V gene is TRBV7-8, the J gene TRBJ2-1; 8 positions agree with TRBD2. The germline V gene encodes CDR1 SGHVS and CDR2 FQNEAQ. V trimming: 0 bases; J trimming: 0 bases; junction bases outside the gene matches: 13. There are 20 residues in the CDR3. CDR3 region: CASSLARGLALRRSYNEQFF. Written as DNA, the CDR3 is TGTGCCAGCAGCTTAGCACGCGGACTAGCCTTACGCCGCTCCTACAATGAGCAGTTCTTC.

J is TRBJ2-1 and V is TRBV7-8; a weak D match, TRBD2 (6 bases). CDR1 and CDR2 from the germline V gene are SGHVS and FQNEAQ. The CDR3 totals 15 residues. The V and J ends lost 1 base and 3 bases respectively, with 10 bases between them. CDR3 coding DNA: TGTGCCAGCAGCTTAGTGAGCGGGCACTACAATGAGCAGTTCTTC. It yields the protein CASSLVSGHYNEQFF. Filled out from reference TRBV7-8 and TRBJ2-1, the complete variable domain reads GAGVSQSPRYKVAKRGQDVALRCDPISGHVSLFWYQQALGQGPEFLTYFQNEAQLDKSGLPSDRFFAERPEGSVSTLKIQRTQQEDSAVYLCASSLVSGHYNEQFFGPGTRLTVL.

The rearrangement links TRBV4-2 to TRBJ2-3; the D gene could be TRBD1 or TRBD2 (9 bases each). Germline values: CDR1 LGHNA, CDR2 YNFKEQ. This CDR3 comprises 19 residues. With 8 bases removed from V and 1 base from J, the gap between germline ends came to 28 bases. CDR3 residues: CASVRDRERLAGRTDTQYF. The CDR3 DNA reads TGTGCCAGCGTGAGGGACAGGGAGAGGCTAGCGGGGCGCACAGATACGCAGTATTTT.

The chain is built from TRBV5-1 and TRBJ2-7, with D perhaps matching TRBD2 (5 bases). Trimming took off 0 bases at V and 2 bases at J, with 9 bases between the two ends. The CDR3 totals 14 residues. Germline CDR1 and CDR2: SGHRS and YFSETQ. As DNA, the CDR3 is TGCGCCAGCAGCTTGGCCGCGGGCCCCTACGAGCAGTACTTC. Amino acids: CASSLAAGPYEQYF. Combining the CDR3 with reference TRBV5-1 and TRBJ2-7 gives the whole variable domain KAGVTQTPRYLIKTRGQQVTLSCSPISGHRSVSWYQQTPGQGLQFLFEYFSETQRNKGNFPGRFSGRQFSNSRSEMNVSTLELGDSALYLCASSLAAGPYEQYFGPGTRLTVT.

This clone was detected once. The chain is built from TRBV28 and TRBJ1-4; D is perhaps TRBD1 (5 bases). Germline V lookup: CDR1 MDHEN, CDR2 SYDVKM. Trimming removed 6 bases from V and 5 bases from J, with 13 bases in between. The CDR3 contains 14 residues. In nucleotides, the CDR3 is TGTGCCAGCAGCCGACAGATATTCAATGAAAAACTGTTTTTT. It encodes CASSRQIFNEKLFF. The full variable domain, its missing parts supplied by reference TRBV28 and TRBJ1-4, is DVKVTQSSRYLVKRTGEKVFLECVQDMDHENMFWYRQDPGLGLRLIYFSYDVKMKEKGDIPEGYSVSREKKERFSLILESASTNQTSMYLCASSRQIFNEKLFFGSGTQLSVL.

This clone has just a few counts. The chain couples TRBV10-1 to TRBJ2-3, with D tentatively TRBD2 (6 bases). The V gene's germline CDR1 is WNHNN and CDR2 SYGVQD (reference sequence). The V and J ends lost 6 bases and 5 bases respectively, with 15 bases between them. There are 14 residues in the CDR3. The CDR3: CASRPGGVEDTQYF. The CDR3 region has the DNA TGCGCCAGCAGACCGGGCGGGGTCGAAGATACGCAGTATTTT.

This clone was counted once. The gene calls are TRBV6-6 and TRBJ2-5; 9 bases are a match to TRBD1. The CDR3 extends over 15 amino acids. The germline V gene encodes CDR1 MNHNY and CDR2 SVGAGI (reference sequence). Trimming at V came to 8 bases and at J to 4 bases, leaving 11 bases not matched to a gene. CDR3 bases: TGTGCCAGCTCAAACAACGGACAGGGGAGAGAGACCCAGTACTTC. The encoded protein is CASSNNGQGRETQYF.

Here the CDR3 reads CASRLGQWDGELFF. The DNA of the CDR3 is TGTGCCAGCAGACTAGGACAGTGGGACGGGGAGCTGTTTTTT. The chain links TRBV5-6 to TRBJ2-2, with D possibly TRBD1 on 6 matching bases. V gave up 5 bases and J gave up 7 bases, with 15 bases separating them. CDR1 and CDR2 from the germline V gene are SGHDT and YYEEEE. The CDR3 length is 14 residues.